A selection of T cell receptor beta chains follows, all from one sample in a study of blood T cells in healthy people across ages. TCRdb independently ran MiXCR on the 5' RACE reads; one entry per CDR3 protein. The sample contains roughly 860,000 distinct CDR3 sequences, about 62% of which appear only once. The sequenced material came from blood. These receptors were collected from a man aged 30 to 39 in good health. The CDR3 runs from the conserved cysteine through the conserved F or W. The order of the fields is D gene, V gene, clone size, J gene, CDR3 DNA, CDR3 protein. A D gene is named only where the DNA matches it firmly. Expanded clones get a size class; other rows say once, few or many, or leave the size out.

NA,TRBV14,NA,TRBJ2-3,TGTGCCAGCAGACATTCGGGAGGCACAGATACGCAGTATTTT,CASRHSGGTDTQYF
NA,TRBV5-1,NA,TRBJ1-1,TGCGCCAGCAGCTCTGGCTACGGGACACAGAACACTGAAGCTTTCTTT,CASSSGYGTQNTEAFF
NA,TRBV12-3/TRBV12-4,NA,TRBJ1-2,TGTGCCAGCAGTCAACCCGGGACAAATCTATGGGGCTACACCTTC,CASSQPGTNLWGYTF
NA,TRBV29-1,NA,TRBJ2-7,TGCAGCGTTGAGGACGGACGGGGCGAGGGGGGATGGTACGAGCAGTACTTC,CSVEDGRGEGGWYEQYF
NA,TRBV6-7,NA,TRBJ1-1,TGTGCCAGCGGGGAATTGGGCAGGACGAACACTGAAGCTTTCTTT,CASGELGRTNTEAFF
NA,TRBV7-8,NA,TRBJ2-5,TGTGCCAGCAGCTTAGAAGGGATTAGAGAGACCCAGTACTTC,CASSLEGIRETQYF
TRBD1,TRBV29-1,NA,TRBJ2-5,TGCAGCGTCGCACGGGACAGGGATCGAAATGAGCAGTACTTC,CSVARDRDRNEQYF
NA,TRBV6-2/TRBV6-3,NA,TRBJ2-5,TGTGCCAGCAGGTTCGGTATCGGCCAGGAGACCCAGTACTTC,CASRFGIGQETQYF
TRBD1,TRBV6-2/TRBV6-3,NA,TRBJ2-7,TGTGCCAGCAGACCTCGGGGACAGACCACCTACGAGCAGTACTTC,CASRPRGQTTYEQYF
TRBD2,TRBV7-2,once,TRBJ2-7,TGTGCCAGCAGCTCCACTAGCGGGGGGGCTGGGGAGCAGTACTTC,CASSSTSGGAGEQYF
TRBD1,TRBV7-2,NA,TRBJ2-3,TGTGCCAGCAGCGTACAGGGGAGCACAGATACGCAGTATTTT,CASSVQGSTDTQYF
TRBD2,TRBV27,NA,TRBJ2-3,TGTGCCAGCAGTAGCGGGAGTACCGCAGATACGCAGTATTTT,CASSSGSTADTQYF
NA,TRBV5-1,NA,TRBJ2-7,TGCGCCAGCAGTTCGACAGGAGTAAATTTCTACGAGCAGTACTTC,CASSSTGVNFYEQYF
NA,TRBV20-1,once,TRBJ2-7,TGCAGTGCCGAACCGGGATTCGGCGGACTATACGAGCAGTACTTC,CSAEPGFGGLYEQYF
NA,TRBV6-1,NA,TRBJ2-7,TGTGCCAGCAGTGAAAACAGGTTGAGCTACGAGCAGTACTTC,CASSENRLSYEQYF
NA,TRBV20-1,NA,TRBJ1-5,TGCAGTGCTAGCCTTAACGGGGACTTAAATCAGCCCCAGCATTTT,CSASLNGDLNQPQHF
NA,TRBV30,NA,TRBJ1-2,TGTGCCTGGAGATCGGACAGTTTCTATGGCTACACCTTC,CAWRSDSFYGYTF
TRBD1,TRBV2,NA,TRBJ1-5,TGTGCCAGCAGTGAAGGAGTCGACAGGGACTATAGCAATCAGCCCCAGCATTTT,CASSEGVDRDYSNQPQHF
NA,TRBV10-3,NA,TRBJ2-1,TGTGCCATCAGTGACTCGAACTTGAATGAGCAGTTCTTC,CAISDSNLNEQFF
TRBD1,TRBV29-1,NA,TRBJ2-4,TGCAGCCCTTCCTCGGGACAGGTGGGGAACATTCAGTACTTC,CSPSSGQVGNIQYF
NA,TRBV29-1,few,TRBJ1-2,TGCAGCGGTGCCCAGGGTACGGATGGCTACACCTTC,CSGAQGTDGYTF
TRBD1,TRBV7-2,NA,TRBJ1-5,TGTGCCAGCACCCCGACAGGGCTCAATCAGCCCCAGCATTTT,CASTPTGLNQPQHF
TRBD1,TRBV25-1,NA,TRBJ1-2,TGTGCCAGCAGTGGCTACTCGGACAGGGTTGGTTCATATGGCTACACCTTC,CASSGYSDRVGSYGYTF
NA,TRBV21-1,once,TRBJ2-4,TGTGCCAGCAGCAAAGCCCGAACCGGGACTAGGCCCTACGGGCAGTACTTC,CASSKARTGTRPYGQYF
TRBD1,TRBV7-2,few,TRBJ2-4,TGTGCCAGCAGCACTAGGACAGGGTCCCAAAACATTCAGTACTTC,CASSTRTGSQNIQYF
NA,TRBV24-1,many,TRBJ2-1,TGTGCCACCCAGAGGGGCTACTACAATGAGCAGTTCTTC,CATQRGYYNEQFF
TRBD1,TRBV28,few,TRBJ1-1,TGTGCCAGCAGTTTTAGTCCCGGGACAGGAACATCGGGCAGCACTGAAGCTTTCTTT,CASSFSPGTGTSGSTEAFF
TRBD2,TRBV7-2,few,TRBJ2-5,TGTGCCAGCAGCCCTCGAAGAGCGGGGCAGACCCAGTACTTC,CASSPRRAGQTQYF
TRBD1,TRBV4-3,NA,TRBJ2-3,TGCGCCAGCAGCCAAGGAACCGGGACAGGAGAGACGCAGTATTTT,CASSQGTGTGETQYF
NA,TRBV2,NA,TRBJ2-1,TGTGCCAGCAGTGAGGGGGGGCGAAGATTGTTCTTC,CASSEGGRRLFF
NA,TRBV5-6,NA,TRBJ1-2,TGTGCCAGCAGCTTGGCCTCAGGGAGCGGCTACACCTTC,CASSLASGSGYTF
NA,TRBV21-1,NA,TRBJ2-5,TGTGCCAGCAGCAGAGACAGGGTTGTAGAGACCCAGTACTTC,CASSRDRVVETQYF
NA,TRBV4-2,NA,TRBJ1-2,TGTGCCAGCAGCAGAGGGGTGGAGGACTATGGCTACACCTTC,CASSRGVEDYGYTF
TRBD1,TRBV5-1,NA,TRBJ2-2,TGCGCCAGCAGCTGGGACCGACAGGGAGACACCGGGGAGCTGTTTTTT,CASSWDRQGDTGELFF
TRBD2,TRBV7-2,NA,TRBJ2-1,TGTGCCAGCAGCGCACTAGCGGCCTCCTACAATGAGCAGTTCTTC,CASSALAASYNEQFF
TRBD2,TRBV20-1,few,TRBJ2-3,TGCAGTGCTAGCTCTAGCGGGGGCCTCGGGGCAGATACGCAGTATTTT,CSASSSGGLGADTQYF
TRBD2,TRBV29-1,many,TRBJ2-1,TGCAGCGTAGTTACTAGCGGGGCGCACAATGAGCAGTTCTTC,CSVVTSGAHNEQFF
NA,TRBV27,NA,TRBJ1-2,TGTGCCAGCAGTTCTGACCACTATGGCTGCACCTTC,CASSSDHYGCTF
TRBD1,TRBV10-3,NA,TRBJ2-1,TGTGCCATCAGTGTGTCGAAGGGGACAGGGCCTTACAATGAGCAGTTCTTC,CAISVSKGTGPYNEQFF
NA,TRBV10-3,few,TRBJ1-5,TGTGCCATCAGTCCGGTTAATCAGCCCCAGCATTTT,CAISPVNQPQHF
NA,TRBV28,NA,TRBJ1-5,TGTGCCAGCAGTAGGGTGGGGGCAGCTAGCAATCAGCCCCAGCATTTT,CASSRVGAASNQPQHF
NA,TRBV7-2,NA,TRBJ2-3,TGTGCCAGCACACGGTTGAGCAGCACAGATACGCAGTATTTT,CASTRLSSTDTQYF
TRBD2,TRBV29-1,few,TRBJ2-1,TGCAGCGTTGAAAACCTAGCGGGGGACATTGATGAGCAGTTCTTC,CSVENLAGDIDEQFF
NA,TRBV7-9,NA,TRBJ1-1,TGTGCCAGCAGCTTAGAGCAGCCCGGCGCCGTCACTGAAGCTTTCTTT,CASSLEQPGAVTEAFF
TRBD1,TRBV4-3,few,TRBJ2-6,TGCGCCAGCAGCCAAGACACAGGGGCGTATTGGGGGGCCAACGTCCTGACTTTC,CASSQDTGAYWGANVLTF
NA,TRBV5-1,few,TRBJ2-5,TGCGCCAGCAGCTTGGGCGTGACACGGCAAGAGACCCAGTACTTC,CASSLGVTRQETQYF
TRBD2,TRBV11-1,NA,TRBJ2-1,TGTGCCAGCAGCCCTCGGAGGGGTTCGCGGGGGGCCCCGGGTCGGTTCAATGAGCAGTTCTTC,CASSPRRGSRGAPGRFNEQFF
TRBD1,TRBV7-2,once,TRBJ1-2,TGTGCCAGCAGCCAAGCCGGGACAGGTACCTATGGCTACACCTTC,CASSQAGTGTYGYTF
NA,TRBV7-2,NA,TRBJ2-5,TGTGCCAGCAGCCCTCCTTTTCAAGAGACCCAGTACTTC,CASSPPFQETQYF
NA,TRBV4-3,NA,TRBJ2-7,TGCGCCAGCAGCCAAGATAGGACACCTCCTAACGAGCAGTACTTC,CASSQDRTPPNEQYF
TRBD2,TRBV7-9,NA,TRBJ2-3,TGTGCCAGCAGCTCGACTAGCGGGGGGACGACAGATACGCAGTATTTT,CASSSTSGGTTDTQYF
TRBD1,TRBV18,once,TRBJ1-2,TGTGCCAGCTCACCCGGACAGGGAGTGTTCTATGGCTACACCTTC,CASSPGQGVFYGYTF
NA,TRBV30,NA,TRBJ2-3,TGTGCCTGGAGTGACCCCTACGGGCCGGGGCAAGATACGCAGTATTTT,CAWSDPYGPGQDTQYF
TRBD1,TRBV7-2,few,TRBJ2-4,TGTGCCAGCAGCTTAGGGCAGGGGGTGAGAAACATTCAGTACTTC,CASSLGQGVRNIQYF
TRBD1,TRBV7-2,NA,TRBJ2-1,TGTGCCAGCAGCACGGGACAGGGGGCGCGCTACAATGAGCAGTTCTTC,CASSTGQGARYNEQFF
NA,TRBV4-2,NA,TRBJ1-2,TGTGCCAGCAGCCAAGAGAACAGGGACTATGGCTACACCTTC,CASSQENRDYGYTF
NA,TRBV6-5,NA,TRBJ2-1,TGTGCCAGCAGTTACTCAGCCTCTAGCGCTTCCTACAATGAGCAGTTCTTC,CASSYSASSASYNEQFF
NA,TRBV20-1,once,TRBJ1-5,TGCAGTGCTAGTTTAGAGGGGGGGCAGCCCCAGCATTTT,CSASLEGGQPQHF
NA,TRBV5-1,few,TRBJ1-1,TGCGCCAGCAGCTTGGCCGGAGACCCCACTGAAGCTTTCTTT,CASSLAGDPTEAFF